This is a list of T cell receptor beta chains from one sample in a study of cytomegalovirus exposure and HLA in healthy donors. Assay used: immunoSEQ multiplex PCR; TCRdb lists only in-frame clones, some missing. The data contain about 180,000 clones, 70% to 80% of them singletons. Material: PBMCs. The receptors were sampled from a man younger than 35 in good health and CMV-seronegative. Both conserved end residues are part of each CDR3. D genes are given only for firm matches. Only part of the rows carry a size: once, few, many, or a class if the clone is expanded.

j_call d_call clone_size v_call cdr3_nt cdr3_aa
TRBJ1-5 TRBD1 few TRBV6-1 TGTGCCAGCACCCCGACAGGGGGCAATCAGCCCCAGCATTTT CASTPTGGNQPQHF
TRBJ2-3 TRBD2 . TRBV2 TGTGCCAGCAACCCCTGGACTAGCCTCCCAGATACGCAGTATTTT CASNPWTSLPDTQYF
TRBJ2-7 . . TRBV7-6 TGTGCCAGCAGCTCCCACGTCCCAGGGGACGAGCAGTACTTC CASSSHVPGDEQYF
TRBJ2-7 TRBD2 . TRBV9 TGTGCCAGCAGCGTAGATAGCGGGGGGGCCCCCGAGCAGTACTTC CASSVDSGGAPEQYF
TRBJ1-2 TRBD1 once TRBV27 TGTGCCAGCAGTCTCACGGGACAGGGGCCCTATGGCTACACCTTC CASSLTGQGPYGYTF
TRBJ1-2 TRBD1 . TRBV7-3 TGTGCCAGCAGCTCCAATCCAGGGGGCAATGGCTACACCTTC CASSSNPGGNGYTF
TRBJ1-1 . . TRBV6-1 TGTGCCAGCAGTTCCATGGACTCGAACACTGAAGCTTTCTTT CASSSMDSNTEAFF
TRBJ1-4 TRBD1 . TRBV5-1 TGCGCCAGCAGCCCCGGACAGGGGGCGGGTGAAAAACTGTTTTTT CASSPGQGAGEKLFF
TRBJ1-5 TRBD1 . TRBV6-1 TGTGCCAGCATTAGGGACAGACTTTCGAATCAGCCCCAGCATTTT CASIRDRLSNQPQHF
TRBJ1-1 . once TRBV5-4 TGTGCCAGCAGCTTTTTGCAGGGGAACACTGAAGCTTTCTTT CASSFLQGNTEAFF
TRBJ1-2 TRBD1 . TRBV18 TGTGCCAGCTCACGCGGGACAGGGGTAGAGTATGGCTACACCTTC CASSRGTGVEYGYTF
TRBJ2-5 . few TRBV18 TGTGCCAGCTCACCACTCCGTGCAGGGGCGAACCAAGAGACCCAGTACTTC CASSPLRAGANQETQYF
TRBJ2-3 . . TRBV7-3 TGTGCCAGCAGCTTAACGAGGGGGACCGCGGGCCTAAGGGGGACAGATACGCAGTATTTT CASSLTRGTAGLRGTDTQYF
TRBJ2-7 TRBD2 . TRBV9 TGTGCCAGCAGCGTAGAGGCTAGCGGGGAGATATACGAGCAGTACTTC CASSVEASGEIYEQYF
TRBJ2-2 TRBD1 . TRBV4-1 TGCGCCAGCAGCCCAGGACAGGGACAATCCGGGGAGCTGTTTTTT CASSPGQGQSGELFF
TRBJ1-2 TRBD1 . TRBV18 TGTGCCAGCTCACCCTTGAACGTAGGGGGCGGTAAAGGCTACACCTTC CASSPLNVGGGKGYTF
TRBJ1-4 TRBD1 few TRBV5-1 TGCGCCAGCAGCCAGGGACAGGGGGGCGAAAAACTGTTTTTT CASSQGQGGEKLFF
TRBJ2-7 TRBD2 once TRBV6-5 TGTGCCAGCAGTGGATTAGCGGGAAGGGAGCAGTACTTC CASSGLAGREQYF
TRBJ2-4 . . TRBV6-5 TGTGCCAGCAGGGACATGAGGTCTTCCATTCAGTACTTC CASRDMRSSIQYF
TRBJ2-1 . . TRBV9 TGTGCCAGCAGCACAAGTTGGATCGGGGACAATGAGCAGTTCTTC CASSTSWIGDNEQFF
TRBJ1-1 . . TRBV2 TGTGCCAGCAGCAAACAGGGAATTGAAGCTTTCTTT CASSKQGIEAFF
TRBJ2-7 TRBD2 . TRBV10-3 TGTGCCATCAGTGAATCCCTAGCGGGAGTCTACGAGCAGTACTTC CAISESLAGVYEQYF
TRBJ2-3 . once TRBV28 TGTGCCAGCAGTTTATCAGGGGCAGATACGCAGTATTTT CASSLSGADTQYF
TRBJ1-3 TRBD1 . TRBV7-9 TGTGCCAGCAGCCCAGGGGACAGCCGAAACACCATATATTTT CASSPGDSRNTIYF
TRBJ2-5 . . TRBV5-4 TGTGCCAGCAGCCGGGACGGGGGTAGGACCCAAGAGACCCAGTACTTC CASSRDGGRTQETQYF
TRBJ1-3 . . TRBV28 TGTGCCAGCAGCGACCAAGGGGGCTCTGGAAACACCATATATTTT CASSDQGGSGNTIYF
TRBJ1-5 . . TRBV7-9 TGTGCCAGCAGCTTAGCGCCCGGTGCGAATCAGCCCCAGCATTTT CASSLAPGANQPQHF
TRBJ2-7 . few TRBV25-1 TGTGCCAGCAGTGAGAGAGCCTACGAGCAGTACTTC CASSERAYEQYF
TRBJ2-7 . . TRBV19 TGTGCCAGTAGTATAGGTCCATCCTACGAGCAGTACTTC CASSIGPSYEQYF
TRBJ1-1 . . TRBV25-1 TGTGCCAGCAGTGAATCGATGGGGGGGGATACTGAAGCTTTCTTT CASSESMGGDTEAFF
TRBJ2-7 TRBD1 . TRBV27 TGTGCCAGCAGCTGGACAGGGGCCGGGATCGAGCAGTACTTC CASSWTGAGIEQYF
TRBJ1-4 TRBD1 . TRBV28 TGTGCCAGCCCCCGGGACAGGGAAGAAAAACTGTTTTTT CASPRDREEKLFF
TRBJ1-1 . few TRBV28 TGTGCCAGCAGTTTATCCCCTCTAGGGAGGAGGATGAACACTGAAGCTTTCTTT CASSLSPLGRRMNTEAFF
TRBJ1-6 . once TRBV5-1 TGCGCCAGCAGCTACGGCGGAGGTAATTCACCCCTCCACTTT CASSYGGGNSPLHF
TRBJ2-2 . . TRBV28 TGTGCCAGCAGCATAGGGGTAAACACCGGGGAGCTGTTTTTT CASSIGVNTGELFF
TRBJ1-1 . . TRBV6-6 TGTGCCAGCAGTTACTCGATAGGAGGGAGGTCCACTGAAGCTTTCTTT CASSYSIGGRSTEAFF
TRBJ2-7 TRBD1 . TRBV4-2 TGTGCCAGCAGCCCCCGGGACAGGCTATCCTACGAGCAGTACTTC CASSPRDRLSYEQYF
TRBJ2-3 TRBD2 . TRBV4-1 TGCGCCAGCAGCCAAGATCCCCCTAGCGGAGATACGCAGTATTTT CASSQDPPSGDTQYF
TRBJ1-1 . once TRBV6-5 TGTGCCAGCACTTTACGGTCCGGGAACACTGAAGCTTTCTTT CASTLRSGNTEAFF
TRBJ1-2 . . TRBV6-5 TGTGCCAGCAGTTACGCCATGGACAGTCCCTATGGCTACACCTTC CASSYAMDSPYGYTF
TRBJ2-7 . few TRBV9 TGTGCCAGCAGCCCCCCCCGAGGGACTTTGTACGAGCAGTACTTC CASSPPRGTLYEQYF
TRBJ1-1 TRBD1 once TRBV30 TGTGCCGGCAACAGGGGGGTAGGCATGAACACTGAAGCTTTCTTT CAGNRGVGMNTEAFF
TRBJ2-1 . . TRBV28 TGTGCCAGCAGTTTGGGCGGGTTATCGGGGTCTGAGCAGTTCTTC CASSLGGLSGSEQFF
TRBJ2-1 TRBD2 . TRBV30 TGTGCCTGGACCACGGGACTAGCGGGCTCCGGTCGAATAAATGAGCAGTTCTTC CAWTTGLAGSGRINEQFF
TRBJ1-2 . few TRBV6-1 TGTGCCAGCAGTTTTGGGAGTGAAAGTGGCTACACCTTC CASSFGSESGYTF
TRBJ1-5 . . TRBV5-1 TGCGCCAGCAGCAATAACGGGGGGCGGAATCAGCCCCAGCATTTT CASSNNGGRNQPQHF
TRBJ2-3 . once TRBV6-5 TGTGCCAGCAGTTCACGGGGGGCTAGCACAGATACGCAGTATTTT CASSSRGASTDTQYF
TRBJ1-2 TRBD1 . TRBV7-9 TGTGCCAGCAGGGACAGGGGAGGTGACTATGGCTACACCTTC CASRDRGGDYGYTF
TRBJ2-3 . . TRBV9 TGTGCCAGCAGCGTAGAGGGGGGGACTCGGGCAGATACGCAGTATTTT CASSVEGGTRADTQYF
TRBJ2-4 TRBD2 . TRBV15 TGTGCCACCAGCACCCGGGGTCTAGCGGGGGACTTAAACTTC CATSTRGLAGDLNF
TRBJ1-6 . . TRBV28 TGTGCCAGCCTCCAGGCCGGCCCCTCCTATAATTCACCCCTCCACTTT CASLQAGPSYNSPLHF
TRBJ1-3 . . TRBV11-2 TGTGCCAGCACCCCCACTCTGGGAAACACCATATATTTT CASTPTLGNTIYF
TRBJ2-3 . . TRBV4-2 TGTGCCAGCAGCCAAGAATCCGCCCCTCGGACAGATACGCAGTATTTT CASSQESAPRTDTQYF
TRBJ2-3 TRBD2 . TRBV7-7 TGTGCTAGCAGCCCACGGGGGGGGGATGATTCAGATACGCAGTATTTT CASSPRGGDDSDTQYF
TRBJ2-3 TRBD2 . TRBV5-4 TGTGCCAGCGGGGAGCGGGAAGTAGTAGCAGATACGCAGTATTTT CASGEREVVADTQYF
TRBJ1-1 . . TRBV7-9 TGTGCCAGCAGCTTAGTTGGAGGCATGAACACTGAAGCTTTCTTT CASSLVGGMNTEAFF
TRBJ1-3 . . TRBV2 TGTGCCAGCAGAAACCCATGGTTCCACTCCTCTGGAAACACCATATATTTT CASRNPWFHSSGNTIYF
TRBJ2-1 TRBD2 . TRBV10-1 TGCGCCAGCTCCTCCGGGACTAGCGCCTACAATGAGCAGTTCTTC CASSSGTSAYNEQFF
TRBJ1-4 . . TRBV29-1 TGCAGCGTTGAGGGGCAGGGTAATGAAAAACTGTTTTTT CSVEGQGNEKLFF